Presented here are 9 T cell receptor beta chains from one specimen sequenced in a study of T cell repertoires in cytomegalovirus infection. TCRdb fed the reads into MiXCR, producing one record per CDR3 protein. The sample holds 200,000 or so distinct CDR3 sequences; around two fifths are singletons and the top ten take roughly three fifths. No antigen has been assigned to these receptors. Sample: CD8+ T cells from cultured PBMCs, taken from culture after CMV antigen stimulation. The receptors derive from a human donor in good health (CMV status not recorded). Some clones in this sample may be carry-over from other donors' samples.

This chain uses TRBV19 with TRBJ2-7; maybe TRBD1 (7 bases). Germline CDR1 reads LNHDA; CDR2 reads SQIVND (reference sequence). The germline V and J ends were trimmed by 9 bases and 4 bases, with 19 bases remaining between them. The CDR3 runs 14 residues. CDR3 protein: CASAPAAGGYEQYF. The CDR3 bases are TGTGCCAGCGCCCCCGCCGCAGGGGGGTACGAGCAGTACTTC.

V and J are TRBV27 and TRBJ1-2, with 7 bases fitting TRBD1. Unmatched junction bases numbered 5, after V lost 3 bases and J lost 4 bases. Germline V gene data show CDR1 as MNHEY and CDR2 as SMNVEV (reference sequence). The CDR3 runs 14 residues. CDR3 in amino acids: CASSLRGRGYGYTF. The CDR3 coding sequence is TGTGCCAGCAGTTTGAGGGGGCGCGGCTATGGCTACACCTTC.

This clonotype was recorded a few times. In DNA form, the CDR3 reads TGTGCCAGCACCAACATCGGACAGATCTATGGCTACACCTTC. Protein: CASTNIGQIYGYTF. The V and J genes are TRBV3-1 and TRBJ1-2; a weak D match, TRBD1 (6 bases). Germline loops: CDR1 LGHDT, CDR2 YNNKEL (reference sequence). This CDR3 comprises 14 residues. V was shortened by 7 bases and J by 4 bases, with 16 bases between the two germline ends. Full variable domain (rest looked up from reference TRBV3-1 and TRBJ1-2): DTAVSQTPKYLVTQMGNDKSIKCEQNLGHDTMYWYKQDSKKFLKIMFSYNNKELIINETVPNRFSPKSPDKAHLNLHINSLELGDSAVYFCASTNIGQIYGYTFGSGTRLTVV.

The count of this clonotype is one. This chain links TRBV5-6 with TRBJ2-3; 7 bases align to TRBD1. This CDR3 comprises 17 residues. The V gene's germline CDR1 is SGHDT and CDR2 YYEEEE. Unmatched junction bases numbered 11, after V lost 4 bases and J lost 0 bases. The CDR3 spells CASSGAGTAFSTDTQYF. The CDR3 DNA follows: TGTGCCAGCAGCGGTGCCGGGACAGCGTTTAGCACAGATACGCAGTATTTT.

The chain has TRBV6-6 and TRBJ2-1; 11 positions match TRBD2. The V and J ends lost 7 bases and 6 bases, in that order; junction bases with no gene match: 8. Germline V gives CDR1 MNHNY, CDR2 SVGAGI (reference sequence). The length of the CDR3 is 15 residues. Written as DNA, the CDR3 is TGTGCCAGCACTGATACTAGCGGGAGTGTCAATGAGCAGTTCTTC. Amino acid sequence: CASTDTSGSVNEQFF.

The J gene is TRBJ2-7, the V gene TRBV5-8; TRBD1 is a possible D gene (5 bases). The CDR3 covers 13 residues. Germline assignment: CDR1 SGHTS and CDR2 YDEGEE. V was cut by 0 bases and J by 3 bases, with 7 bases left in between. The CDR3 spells CASSLDRIYEQYF. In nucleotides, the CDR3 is TGTGCCAGCAGCTTGGACAGGATCTACGAGCAGTACTTC.

Written as DNA, the CDR3 is TGTGCCAGCAGGAGGGACTCGACCACAAACAATGAGCAGTTCTTC. Translated: CASRRDSTTNNEQFF. The chain employs TRBV7-9 and TRBJ2-1; possible D gene TRBD2, 6 bases. This CDR3 comprises 15 residues. The V gene's germline CDR1 is SEHNR and CDR2 FQNEAQ (reference sequence). The germline V and J ends were trimmed by 6 bases and 5 bases, with 17 bases remaining between them.

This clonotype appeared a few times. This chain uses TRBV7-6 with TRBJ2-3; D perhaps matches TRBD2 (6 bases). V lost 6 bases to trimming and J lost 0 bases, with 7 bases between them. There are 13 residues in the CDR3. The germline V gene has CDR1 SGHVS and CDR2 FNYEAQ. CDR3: CASRAGSTDTQYF. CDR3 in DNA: TGTGCCAGCAGGGCGGGAAGCACAGATACGCAGTATTTT.

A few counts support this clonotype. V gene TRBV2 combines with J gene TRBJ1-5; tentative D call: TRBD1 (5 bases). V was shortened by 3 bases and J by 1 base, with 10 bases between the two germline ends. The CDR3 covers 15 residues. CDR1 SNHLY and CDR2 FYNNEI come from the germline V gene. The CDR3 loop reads CASSESRASNQPQHF. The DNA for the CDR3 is TGTGCCAGCAGTGAGTCCAGGGCCAGCAATCAGCCCCAGCATTTT.